The 4 T cell receptor beta chains presented below share a single source sample, sequenced in a study of cytomegalovirus exposure and HLA in healthy donors. The PCR made use of 60 Vbeta and 13 Jbeta primers. Assay: immunoSEQ multiplex PCR; the TCRdb copy retains only in-frame clones and omits some. Of over 30,000 clones in the sample, roughly 88% were seen once. Sequenced input: PBMCs. These receptors originate from a woman under 30 in good health and CMV-seronegative.

The chain carries TRBV4-3 and TRBJ2-5, with 8 bases lining up with TRBD2. The CDR3 is made up of 14 amino acids. Germline CDR1 reads LGHNA; CDR2 reads YSLEER. V shed 1 base, J shed 4 bases, and the junction held 2 bases outside the gene matches. This CDR3 is CASSQGLALETQYF. Here the CDR3 DNA reads TGCGCCAGCAGCCAAGGACTAGCGCTAGAGACCCAGTACTTC.

The chain recombines TRBV29-1 with TRBJ2-3, with D unclear. Germline V gene data show CDR1 as SQVTM and CDR2 as ANQGSEA. The CDR3 is 11 amino acids. V was cut by 4 bases and J by 3 bases, with 5 bases left in between. DNA for the CDR3: TGCAGCGTTGCTCTTACAGATACGCAGTATTTT. Translating it yields CSVALTDTQYF.

This chain connects TRBV4-3 to TRBJ1-1; D uncertain. V gave up 0 bases and J gave up 1 base, with 9 bases separating them. Per the germline V gene, CDR1 is LGHNA and CDR2 is YSLEER. This CDR3 region has 15 residues. The CDR3, as DNA: TGCGCCAGCAGCCAAGATGGTCAGTCGAACACTGAAGCTTTCTTT. Translation gives CASSQDGQSNTEAFF.

This clone was recorded once. CDR3 loop: CASSLETAEKLFF. The CDR3 DNA reads as TGTGCCAGCAGCTTAGAGACAGCTGAAAAACTGTTTTTT. The chain carries TRBV7-2 and TRBJ1-4; maybe TRBD1 (5 bases). CDR1 and CDR2 (germline): SGHTA, FQGNSA. Trimming pared 1 base from V and 7 bases from J, leaving 7 bases between. This CDR3 comprises 13 residues.